The next 9 T cell receptor beta chains were all read from a single sample in a study of T cell changes during pregnancy in multiple sclerosis. Measured with immunoSEQ multiplex PCR; TCRdb has only the in-frame clones, and not every one. The sample has around 80,000 clones, just over 90% seen once. Material: peripheral blood, obtained before pregnancy. The receptors come from a female donor with multiple sclerosis, enrolled in a pregnancy study.

CDR3: CASRSTGGNSPLHF. The CDR3 DNA is TGTGCCAGCAGAAGTACAGGGGGTAATTCACCCCTCCACTTT. V gene TRBV6-5 combines with J gene TRBJ1-6, with 8 bases that match TRBD1. J was trimmed by 6 bases and V by 6 bases; bases with no gene match: 4. The CDR3 is 14 residues long. CDR1 is MNHEY, CDR2 SVGAGI, per germline.

This rearrangement joins TRBV7-8 to TRBJ2-7; perhaps TRBD1 as D (6 bases). Between the trimmed V and J ends, which lost 3 bases and 2 bases, there was a span of 14 bases. The CDR3 covers 15 residues. Per the germline V gene, CDR1 is SGHVS and CDR2 is FQNEAQ. The DNA of the CDR3 is TGTGCCAGCAGCTTGTTACGGACAGAGCCCTACGAGCAGTACTTC. Amino acids: CASSLLRTEPYEQYF.

The rearrangement links TRBV9 to TRBJ2-2, with D unresolved. The CDR3 is 12 residues long. Trimming shortened V by 4 bases and J by 6 bases, and 7 bases separated the two germline ends. Germline assignment: CDR1 SGDLS and CDR2 YYNGEE. The CDR3 bases are TGTGCCAGCAGCAACCGCGCCGGGGAGCTGTTTTTT. It translates to CASSNRAGELFF.

The chain combines TRBV10-3 with TRBJ2-7; D may be TRBD1 (6 bases). The V gene's germline CDR1 is ENHRY and CDR2 SYGVKD. The CDR3 length is 13 residues. The V end was cut by 3 bases, the J end by 3 bases, with 9 bases between. CDR3 sequence reads: CAISDGGSYEQYF. The CDR3 DNA reads as TGTGCCATCAGTGATGGGGGCAGCTACGAGCAGTACTTC.

The CDR3 sequence: CASSFTVNTIYF. The DNA for the CDR3 is TGTGCCAGCAGCTTTACAGTCAACACCATATATTTT. The gene calls are TRBV13 and TRBJ1-3; no definite D call. The CDR3 sequence is 12 residues long. Looked up from germline, CDR1 is PRHDT and CDR2 is FYEKMQ (reference sequence). V was cut by 3 bases and J by 7 bases, with 7 bases left in between.

V is TRBV2 and J is TRBJ1-2; 10 bases fit TRBD1. The V gene's germline CDR1 is SNHLY and CDR2 FYNNEI. Unmatched junction bases numbered 8, after V lost 6 bases and J lost 1 base. The CDR3 consists of 16 residues. This chain's CDR3 is CASRERTGGDNYGYTF. The CDR3 nucleotides read TGTGCCAGCAGGGAAAGGACAGGGGGTGATAACTATGGCTACACCTTC.

The chain joins TRBV30 to TRBJ1-5; D may be TRBD1 (6 bases). This CDR3 region has 13 residues. Trimming took off 3 bases at V and 7 bases at J, with 13 bases between the two ends. Germline CDR1 and CDR2: GTSNPN and SVGIG (reference sequence). In DNA form, the CDR3 reads TGTGCCTGGAGCGCACAGGGAAACCAGCCCCAGCATTTT. Translating it yields CAWSAQGNQPQHF.

This clone has a single count. This sequence joins TRBV6-5 and TRBJ2-7; 7 bases map to TRBD1. The CDR3 is made up of 14 amino acids. The germline CDR1 and CDR2 sequences are MNHEY and SVGAGI. J was trimmed by 2 bases and V by 0 bases; bases with no gene match: 1. CDR3 sequence (DNA): TGTGCCAGCAGTTACTCGGGGACAGCCTACGAGCAGTACTTC. It codes for CASSYSGTAYEQYF.

This chain connects TRBV19 to TRBJ2-7; D might be TRBD2 (5 bases). Per the germline V gene, CDR1 is LNHDA and CDR2 is SQIVND (reference sequence). V shed 2 bases and J shed 0 bases, with 17 bases lying between them. This CDR3 region has 17 residues. CDR3 bases: TGTGCCAGTAGTATATCCCGGGGTGCGGCAGACTCCTACGAGCAGTACTTC. As protein: CASSISRGAADSYEQYF.